At least ten counts were recorded for the clone carrying this T cell receptor (beta chain). What it binds is unknown. The sample belongs to a study of CD8 T cells in ankylosing spondylitis. Study findings and constraints: Among TCR beta sequences, a motif of under ten highly homologous variants appeared characteristic of ankylosing spondylitis blood.

V was cut by 6 bases and J by 8 bases, with 10 bases left in between. The CDR3 has 10 residues. The germline gives CDR1 DFQATT, CDR2 SNEGSKA (reference sequence). One entry per CDR3 protein, called by TCRdb with MiXCR from the 5' RACE reads. The data contain about 210,000 distinct CDR3 sequences, just under 7.5% of them seen just once; the ten biggest clones take up approximately 15%. The sequence was obtained from a male donor with ankylosing spondylitis. The chain employs TRBV20-1 and TRBJ1-2; D unclear. The source material was blood, either unsorted or a sorted T cell fraction (not recorded which). The CDR3, as DNA: TGCAGTGCCCCGGGAGGGGGCTACACCTTC. Protein: CSAPGGGYTF.